This T cell receptor beta chain was captured in a study of regulatory T cells in long-lasting Graves disease. Both iRepertoire HTBI primers and Arm-PCR of CDR3 regions were used to build the TCR beta libraries. TCRdb used MiXCR to reprocess the multiplex PCR reads, holding one entry per CDR3 protein. The sample includes about 530,000 distinct CDR3 sequences, more than 15% seen only once; the top ten take 20% to 25%. In this sample, this clonotype turned up many times. There are 13 residues in the CDR3. CDR1 is SGHAT, CDR2 FQNNGV, per germline. The V and J ends lost 7 bases and 5 bases respectively, with 11 bases between them. Time point noted: newly diagnosed GD, antithyroid drugs for less than 3 months. Extracted RNA from PBMCs served as the source of the TCR library. In addition, the sample was reused for a study of T cells in Graves' hyperthyroidism and ophthalmopathy.

The sequence derives from a woman between 40 and 65 years old with Graves disease. The gene calls are TRBV11-2 and TRBJ2-2; weak D call: TRBD2 (5 bases). This specimen was peripheral blood mononuclear cells (PBMCs), taken at new diagnosis, from a patient treated with antithyroid drugs. CDR3: CASNPGGTGELFF. CDR3 in DNA: TGTGCCAGCAACCCGGGCGGGACCGGGGAGCTGTTTTTT.